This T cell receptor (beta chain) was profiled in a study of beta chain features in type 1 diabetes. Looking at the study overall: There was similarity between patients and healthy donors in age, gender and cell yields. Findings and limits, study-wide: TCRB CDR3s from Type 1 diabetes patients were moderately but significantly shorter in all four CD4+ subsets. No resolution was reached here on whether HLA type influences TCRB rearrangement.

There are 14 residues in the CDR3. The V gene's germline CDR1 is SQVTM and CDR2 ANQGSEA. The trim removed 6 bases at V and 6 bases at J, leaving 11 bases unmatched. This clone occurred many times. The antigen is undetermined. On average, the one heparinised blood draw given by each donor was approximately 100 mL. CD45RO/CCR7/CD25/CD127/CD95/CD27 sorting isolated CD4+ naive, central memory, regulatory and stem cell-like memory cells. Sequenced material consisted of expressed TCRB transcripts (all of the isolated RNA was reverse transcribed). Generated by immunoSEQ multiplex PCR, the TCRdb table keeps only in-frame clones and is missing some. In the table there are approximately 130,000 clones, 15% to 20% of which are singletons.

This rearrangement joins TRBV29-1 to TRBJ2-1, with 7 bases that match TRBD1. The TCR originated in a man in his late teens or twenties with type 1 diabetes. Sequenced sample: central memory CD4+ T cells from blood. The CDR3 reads CSVEGWAGGNEQFF. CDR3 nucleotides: TGCAGCGTCGAGGGTTGGGCAGGGGGCAATGAGCAGTTCTTC.